Listed here are 7 T cell receptor beta chains from one sample, sequenced in a study of neoadjuvant nivolumab and ipilimumab in lung cancer. TCRdb keeps only in-frame clones here, not all; method: immunoSEQ multiplex PCR. The table includes about 30,000 clones, about 70% detected once. The material was tumor tissue, obtained after neoadjuvant nivolumab, alone or with ipilimumab, at or shortly before surgery. All receptors derive from an adult with non-small cell lung cancer.

V gene TRBV18 combines with J gene TRBJ1-4; D is unclear. With 6 bases removed from V and 0 bases from J, the gap between germline ends came to 14 bases. The CDR3 loop spans 16 amino acids. Germline CDR1 and CDR2: KGHSH and LQKENI. The CDR3 bases are TGTGCCAGCTCGTCCCGGACCGATACAACTAATGAAAAACTGTTTTTT. It yields the protein CASSSRTDTTNEKLFF.

This chain connects TRBV16 to TRBJ1-1; D is possibly TRBD1 (5 bases). Per germline, CDR1 KGHSY and CDR2 FQNENV. CDR3 size: 13 residues. V lost 3 bases and J 6 bases, leaving 11 bases between the germline ends. The CDR3 DNA sequence: TGTGCCAGCAGCCACAGGGTAAGGCCTGAAGCTTTCTTT. Its translation: CASSHRVRPEAFF.

DNA for the CDR3: TGTGCCAGCAGCTTCCCGCCCAGTTACTACAATGAGCAGTTCTTC. This translates into CASSFPPSYYNEQFF. V usage is TRBV11-2 and J usage is TRBJ2-1; no clear D. Germline V CDR1 and CDR2: SGHAT, FQNNGV. Between the trimmed V and J ends, which lost 3 bases and 3 bases, there was a span of 12 bases. The CDR3 spans 15 residues.

The chain carries TRBV5-6 and TRBJ2-2; 8 nucleotides line up with TRBD1. Unmatched junction bases numbered 7, after V lost 2 bases and J lost 7 bases. Germline loops: CDR1 SGHDT, CDR2 YYEEEE. There are 15 residues in the CDR3. CDR3 nucleotide sequence: TGTGCCAGCAGCTTTGGGCAGGGGGCCGTCGGGGAGCTGTTTTTT. It is translated as CASSFGQGAVGELFF.

The chain is built from TRBV2 and TRBJ1-1, with D possibly matching TRBD1 (5 bases). Trimming stripped 6 bases from V and 1 base from J, with 12 bases between. CDR1 and CDR2 (germline): SNHLY, FYNNEI. The CDR3 extends over 14 amino acids. As DNA, the CDR3 is TGTGCCAGCAGGGCTGGCAGGGAGAACACTGAAGCTTTCTTT. Its protein is CASRAGRENTEAFF.

The rearrangement joins TRBV7-9 to TRBJ1-5; D gene ambiguous. Germline CDR1 is SEHNR and CDR2 is FQNEAQ (reference sequence). The V end was cut by 1 base, the J end by 2 bases, with 0 bases between. This CDR3 has 12 amino acids. The CDR3 reads CASSLGNQPQHF. CDR3 nucleotide sequence: TGTGCCAGCAGCTTAGGCAATCAGCCCCAGCATTTT. Filled out from reference TRBV7-9 and TRBJ1-5, the complete variable domain reads DTGVSQNPRHKITKRGQNVTFRCDPISEHNRLYWYRQTLGQGPEFLTYFQNEAQLEKSRLLSDRFSAERPKGSFSTLEIQRTEQGDSAMYLCASSLGNQPQHFGDGTRLSIL.

CDR3 sequence reads: CASSPNRDSNEQFF. The CDR3 DNA sequence: TGTGCCAGCAGCCCGAATCGGGACAGCAATGAGCAGTTCTTC. V and J are TRBV7-2 and TRBJ2-1; 7 nucleotides line up with TRBD1. The germline CDR1 and CDR2 sequences are SGHTA and FQGNSA. Germline trimming cut 5 bases from V and 6 bases from J; bases unmatched to any gene: 7. The CDR3 covers 14 residues. Filled out from reference TRBV7-2 and TRBJ2-1, the complete variable domain reads GAGVSQSPSNKVTEKGKDVELRCDPISGHTALYWYRQSLGQGLEFLIYFQGNSAPDKSGLPSDRFSAERTGGSVSTLTIQRTQQEDSAVYLCASSPNRDSNEQFFGPGTRLTVL.